This T cell receptor (beta chain) was observed in a study of OX40 agonist ivuxolimab in advanced cancers. Study as a whole: Prior anti-PD-1, anti-PD-L1 or anti-CTLA-4 therapy was allowed; approximately 41% had some. Among those treated, three patients had partial responses, one with hepatocellular carcinoma and two with cutaneous melanoma. Study results and caveats: Several nonresponders also turned out to have low normalized T-cell clonal expansion.

Using immunoSEQ multiplex PCR, the repertoire was profiled, and TCRdb retains in-frame clones only, with some absent. The sample consists of under 65,000 clones, 80% to 95% of them appearing once. The V end was cut by 1 base, the J end by 4 bases, with 9 bases between. The CDR3 has 14 amino acids. Germline V gene data show CDR1 as SGHKS and CDR2 as YYEKEE (reference sequence). Comments on this clone: Antigen unknown.

It was autoimmune disease history or systemic immunosuppression that excluded patients. The TCR sequence derives from an adult with an advanced solid tumor such as melanoma, head and neck, liver or kidney cancer. The chain links TRBV5-5 to TRBJ1-5, with no clear D. The input for sequencing was CD4+ or CD8+ T cells sorted from blood, taken in a trial of the OX40 agonist ivuxolimab. This CDR3 reads CASSLYSGNQPQHF. Here the CDR3 DNA reads TGTGCCAGCAGCTTGTACAGCGGGAATCAGCCCCAGCATTTT.